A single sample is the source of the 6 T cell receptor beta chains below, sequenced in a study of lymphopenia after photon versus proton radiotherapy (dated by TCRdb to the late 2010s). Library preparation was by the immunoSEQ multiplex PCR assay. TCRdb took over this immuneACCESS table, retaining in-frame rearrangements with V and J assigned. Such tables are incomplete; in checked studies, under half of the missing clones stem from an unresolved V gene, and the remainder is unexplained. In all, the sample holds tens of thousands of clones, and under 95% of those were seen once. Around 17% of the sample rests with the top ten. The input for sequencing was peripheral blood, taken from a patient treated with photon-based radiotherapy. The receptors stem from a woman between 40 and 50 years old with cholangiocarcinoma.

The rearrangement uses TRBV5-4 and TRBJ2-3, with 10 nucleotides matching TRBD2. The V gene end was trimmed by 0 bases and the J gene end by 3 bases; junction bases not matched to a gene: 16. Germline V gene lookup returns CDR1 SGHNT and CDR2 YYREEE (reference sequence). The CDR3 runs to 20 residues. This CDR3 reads CASSLGPRQLLAGDTDTQYF. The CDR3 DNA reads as TGTGCCAGCAGCTTGGGTCCTCGACAACTCCTAGCGGGGGATACAGATACGCAGTATTTT.

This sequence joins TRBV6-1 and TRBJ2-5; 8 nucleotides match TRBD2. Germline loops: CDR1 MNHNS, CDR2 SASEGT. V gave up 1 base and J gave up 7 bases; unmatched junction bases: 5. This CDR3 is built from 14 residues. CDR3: CASSEEAGEVTQYF. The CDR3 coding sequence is TGTGCCAGCAGTGAAGAAGCGGGAGAGGTGACCCAGTACTTC.

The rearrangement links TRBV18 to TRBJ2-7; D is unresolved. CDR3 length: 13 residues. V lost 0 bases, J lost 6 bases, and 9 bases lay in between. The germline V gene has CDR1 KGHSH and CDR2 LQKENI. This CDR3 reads CASSPPHDPEQYF. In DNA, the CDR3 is TGTGCCAGCTCACCACCTCATGACCCCGAGCAGTACTTC. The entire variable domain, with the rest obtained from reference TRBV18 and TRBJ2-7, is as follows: NAGVMQNPRHLVRRRGQEARLRCSPMKGHSHVYWYRQLPEEGLKFMVYLQKENIIDESGMPKERFSAEFPKEGPSILRIQQVVRGDSAAYFCASSPPHDPEQYFGPGTRLTVT.

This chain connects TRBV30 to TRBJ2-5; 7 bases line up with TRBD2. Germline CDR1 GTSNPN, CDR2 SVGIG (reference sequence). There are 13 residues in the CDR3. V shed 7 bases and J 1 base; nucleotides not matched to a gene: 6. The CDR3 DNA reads TGTGCCTATAACTTAGCGGGCCAAGAGACCCAGTACTTC. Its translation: CAYNLAGQETQYF.

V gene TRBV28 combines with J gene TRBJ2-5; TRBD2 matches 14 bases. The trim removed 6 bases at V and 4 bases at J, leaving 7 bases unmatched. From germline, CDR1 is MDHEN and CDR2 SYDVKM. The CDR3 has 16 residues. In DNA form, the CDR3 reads TGTGCCAGCAGGTCCGGGACTAGCGGGGGTACAGAGACCCAGTACTTC. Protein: CASRSGTSGGTETQYF.

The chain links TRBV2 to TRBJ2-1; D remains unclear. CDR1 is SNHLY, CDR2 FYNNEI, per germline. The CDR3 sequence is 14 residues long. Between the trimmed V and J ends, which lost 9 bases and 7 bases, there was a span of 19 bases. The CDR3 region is CASHSSNAMNEQFF. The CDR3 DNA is TGTGCCAGTCACTCCTCCAACGCGATGAATGAGCAGTTCTTC.